This T cell receptor (beta chain) stems from a study of blood T cell repertoires in COVID-19. This clone has a single count. The protocol was immunoSEQ multiplex PCR, while the TCRdb copy is restricted to in-frame clones and leaves out a portion. Among about 14,000 clones, 73% were seen once, and the ten largest hold 20%. The germline V gene encodes CDR1 SGHVS and CDR2 FNYEAQ. This CDR3 spans 17 amino acids. V lost 1 base, J lost 1 base, and 14 bases lay in between. This receptor was identified in a boy younger than 10 with active or convalescent COVID-19. V usage is TRBV7-6 and J usage is TRBJ2-4; D not certain. The source material was peripheral blood. The CDR3, as DNA: TGTGCCAGCAGCTTAGGGCCCCTGGCCACGGCCAAAAACATTCAGTACTTC. Translating it yields CASSLGPLATAKNIQYF. The full variable domain, in which reference TRBV7-6 and TRBJ2-4 provide the parts outside the CDR3, is GAGVSQSPRYKVTKRGQDVALRCDPISGHVSLYWYRQALGQGPEFLTYFNYEAQQDKSGLPNDRFSAERPEGSISTLTIQRTEQRDSAMYRCASSLGPLATAKNIQYFGAGTRLSVL.